This TCR beta chain was profiled in a study of response to subunit inactivated influenza vaccine. TCRdb re-derived calls from the RT-PCR reads in MiXCR, one entry per CDR3 protein. This table has under 200,000 distinct CDR3 sequences, more than 10% appearing once. This clonotype was seen only a few times. V dropped 6 bases and J dropped 5 bases, with 19 bases sitting between them. This CDR3 contains 15 residues. This sample also appeared in a second study, on T cells expressing NK-cell markers. That source reports: UMIs accompanied the 5'RACE template switching by which TCR beta cDNA was made. Sorting was limited to alpha-beta TCR-expressing T cells with an anti-gamma-delta TCR antibody in several experiments. Dominant NKG2C+ clonotypes made up about 1.0-7.0% of CD8+ T cells in a handful of donors. Topping the CD3+CD56-NKG2C+ fraction as well were these clonotypes, in a few donors. What remained unclear was the HCMV specificity of expanded NKG2C+ T cell clones.

V gene TRBV12-3 or TRBV12-4 combines with J gene TRBJ1-2, with D possibly TRBD1 on 6 matching bases. The TCR comes from a man aged 45-60 years who received an inactivated influenza vaccine. The source was CD8+ T cells sorted from PBMCs, collected 11 to 12 days after vaccination. CDR3 loop: CASSPLKQGRYGYTF. For the CDR3, the DNA is TGTGCCAGCAGCCCCTTAAAACAGGGCCGGTATGGCTACACCTTC.